The 21 T cell receptor beta chains below come from one sample, sequenced in a study of blood T cell repertoires in COVID-19. Libraries were prepared by immunoSEQ multiplex PCR; TCRdb keeps only in-frame clonotypes and omits some of them. This table holds more than 85,000 clones, roughly 90% found once. Sample: peripheral blood. Every receptor here comes from a man aged 65-85 years with acute or convalescent COVID-19.

The chain has TRBV5-1 and TRBJ1-3, with D tentatively TRBD1 (5 bases). Trimming removed 3 bases from V and 4 bases from J, with 11 bases in between. The CDR3 consists of 14 residues. The germline V gene encodes CDR1 SGHRS and CDR2 YFSETQ. The CDR3 is CASSSGTSGNTIYF. The CDR3 DNA follows: TGCGCCAGCAGCTCGGGGACTTCCGGAAACACCATATATTTT.

The chain carries TRBV19 and TRBJ1-1; D gene uncertain. CDR1 and CDR2 from the germline V gene are LNHDA and SQIVND (reference sequence). CDR3 length: 12 residues. Trimming pared 7 bases from V and 4 bases from J, leaving 10 bases between. In DNA form, the CDR3 reads TGTGCCAGTATCGGGGTGGGCACTGAAGCTTTCTTT. Amino acid sequence: CASIGVGTEAFF.

The CDR3 reads CASSLTGGNEQYF. DNA of the CDR3: TGTGCCAGCAGCCTGACAGGGGGGAACGAGCAGTACTTC. The chain joins TRBV6-5 to TRBJ2-7; TRBD1 agrees at 9 bases. Germline CDR1 is MNHEY and CDR2 is SVGAGI. Trimming at V came to 6 bases and at J to 5 bases, leaving 5 bases not matched to a gene. This CDR3 is built from 13 residues.

V usage is TRBV6-4 and J usage is TRBJ1-1; no reliable D call. Germline CDR1 and CDR2: MRHNA and SNTAGT. The CDR3 covers 13 residues. The V and J ends lost 4 bases and 3 bases respectively, with 9 bases between them. CDR3 nucleotides: TGTGCCAGCAGTGCCGAGATGCACACTGAAGCTTTCTTT. Its translation: CASSAEMHTEAFF.

This chain connects TRBV2 to TRBJ1-6; D is possibly TRBD1 (5 bases). The V gene's germline CDR1 is SNHLY and CDR2 FYNNEI. V was shortened by 3 bases and J by 7 bases, with 10 bases between the two germline ends. CDR3 length equals 14 residues. The DNA for the CDR3 is TGTGCCAGCAGTGATACAGGCTGGAATTCACCCCTCCACTTT. This codes for CASSDTGWNSPLHF.

In its sample, this clone was seen once. This chain joins TRBV2 and TRBJ2-7; D unresolved. CDR3 length equals 13 residues. Per the germline V gene, CDR1 is SNHLY and CDR2 is FYNNEI. V was trimmed by 7 bases and J by 0 bases, leaving 10 bases between them. The CDR3 sequence: CASITQFSYEQYF. CDR3 nucleotide sequence: TGTGCCAGCATCACACAGTTCTCCTACGAGCAGTACTTC.

The CDR3 DNA reads TGCGCCAGCAGTGACGGGGGGGTGTTTTTT. Its protein product is CASSDGGVFF. This chain uses TRBV10-1 with TRBJ2-2, with 8 bases identical to TRBD2. CDR1 and CDR2 from the germline V gene are WNHNN and SYGVQD (reference sequence). J gave up 15 bases and V 3 bases, and 0 bases lay outside the gene matches. The CDR3 is 10 amino acids.

The chain combines TRBV19 with TRBJ1-6; possible D gene TRBD1, 5 bases. The germline V gene encodes CDR1 LNHDA and CDR2 SQIVND (reference sequence). With 10 bases removed from V and 3 bases from J, the gap between germline ends came to 13 bases. The CDR3 length is 14 residues. This chain's CDR3 is CANPGGDYNSPLHF. CDR3 coding DNA: TGTGCCAACCCCGGGGGGGACTATAATTCACCCCTCCACTTT.

The chain carries TRBV7-9 and TRBJ1-5; D may be TRBD1 (6 bases). Germline values: CDR1 SEHNR, CDR2 FQNEAQ (reference sequence). Trimming took 4 bases from V and 4 from J, leaving 8 bases between them. The CDR3 contains 13 residues. The DNA of the CDR3 is TGTGCCAGCAGCTACACAGGGAATCAGCCCCAGCATTTT. It specifies CASSYTGNQPQHF.

This clone was seen just once. The V and J genes are TRBV10-3 and TRBJ1-1; tentatively, D is TRBD1 (5 bases). The CDR3 is 12 residues long. V shed 6 bases and J shed 4 bases, with 9 bases lying between them. The germline CDR1 and CDR2 sequences are ENHRY and SYGVKD. CDR3 amino acids: CAIRGRGTEAFF. Written as DNA, the CDR3 is TGTGCCATCAGAGGGAGGGGCACTGAAGCTTTCTTT.

The gene calls are TRBV30 and TRBJ2-2; the D gene is possibly TRBD2 (5 bases). This CDR3 has 12 residues. Trimming took off 1 base at V and 5 bases at J, with 5 bases between the two ends. Germline CDR1 is GTSNPN and CDR2 is SVGIG (reference sequence). DNA for the CDR3: TGTGCCTGGAGTGGAGGGACCGGGGAGCTGTTTTTT. Translating it yields CAWSGGTGELFF.

This chain links TRBV7-9 with TRBJ2-1, with D perhaps matching TRBD1 (6 bases). CDR1 and CDR2 (germline): SEHNR, FQNEAQ (reference sequence). V dropped 0 bases and J dropped 8 bases, with 11 bases sitting between them. The CDR3 is made up of 14 amino acids. The CDR3 sequence is CASSLAVQGHEQFF. The CDR3 region has the DNA TGTGCCAGCAGCTTAGCGGTACAGGGCCATGAGCAGTTCTTC.

This rearrangement joins TRBV19 to TRBJ1-5; D uncertain. The CDR3 spans 17 residues. Germline V gives CDR1 LNHDA, CDR2 SQIVND (reference sequence). Trimming shortened V by 8 bases and J by 2 bases, and 22 bases separated the two germline ends. CDR3 protein: CASSTSPPSRGNQPQHF. In nucleotides, the CDR3 is TGTGCCAGTTCTACCTCCCCTCCCTCGAGGGGCAATCAGCCCCAGCATTTT.

V and J are TRBV5-6 and TRBJ1-2; 7 positions match TRBD1. Germline assignment: CDR1 SGHDT and CDR2 YYEEEE. The CDR3 totals 17 residues. After removal of 4 bases from V and 3 bases from J, the junction contained 15 bases not matched to a gene. CDR3 coding DNA: TGTGCCAGCAGCCTATGGGGACAGAGTGCCAGTGACTATGGCTACACCTTC. Protein sequence: CASSLWGQSASDYGYTF.

The V call is TRBV10-2, the J call TRBJ1-1; 10 nucleotides match TRBD1. The V and J ends lost 6 bases and 0 bases, in that order; junction bases with no gene match: 4. The CDR3 covers 15 residues. CDR1 is WSHSY, CDR2 SAAADI, per germline. The CDR3 sequence is CASRLTGGLNTEAFF. Written as DNA, the CDR3 is TGCGCCAGCAGACTGACAGGGGGCTTGAACACTGAAGCTTTCTTT.

This clone came up once. V is TRBV6-1 and J is TRBJ2-7; TRBD1 is a possible D gene (7 bases). With 2 bases removed from V and 2 bases from J, the gap between germline ends came to 10 bases. From germline, CDR1 is MNHNS and CDR2 SASEGT. This CDR3 comprises 14 residues. The CDR3 is CASSEQGGPYEQYF. CDR3 nucleotide sequence: TGTGCCAGCAGTGAACAGGGGGGCCCCTACGAGCAGTACTTC.

V usage is TRBV6-5 and J usage is TRBJ1-1, with unresolved D. The CDR3 contains 15 residues. The V gene's germline CDR1 is MNHEY and CDR2 SVGAGI. V shed 6 bases and J shed 0 bases, with 14 bases lying between them. CDR3: CASRSLGLMNTEAFF. CDR3 DNA sequence: TGTGCCAGCAGGTCACTAGGGCTCATGAACACTGAAGCTTTCTTT.

The chain recombines TRBV24-1 with TRBJ2-3, with 9 bases aligning to TRBD2. Germline trimming cut 5 bases from V and 6 bases from J; bases unmatched to any gene: 14. CDR1 is KGHDR, CDR2 SFDVKD, per germline. The CDR3 runs 17 residues. DNA of the CDR3: TGTGCCACCAGTGGAAGTAGCGGGAGAGGGGGGGGCGATACGCAGTATTTT. Translation gives CATSGSSGRGGGDTQYF.

This chain connects TRBV27 to TRBJ2-3, with 13 bases matching TRBD2. With V trimmed by 6 bases and J by 4 bases, 4 bases remained unmatched. The CDR3 length is 15 residues. CDR1 is MNHEY, CDR2 SMNVEV, per germline (reference sequence). The chain's CDR3 is CASSIGLAGADTQYF. CDR3 DNA: TGTGCCAGCAGCATAGGACTAGCGGGGGCAGATACGCAGTATTTT.

This sequence joins TRBV7-9 and TRBJ2-1; D is unclear. Germline V CDR1 and CDR2: SEHNR, FQNEAQ (reference sequence). The CDR3 sequence is 15 residues long. Trimming pared 5 bases from V and 0 bases from J, leaving 11 bases between. CDR3 bases: TGTGCCAGCAGCCCACCGCTGAGCTCCTACAATGAGCAGTTCTTC. Amino acid sequence: CASSPPLSSYNEQFF.

In this sample, this clone turned up a few times. The CDR3 loop reads CASSWDSGATTYNEQFF. The CDR3, as DNA: TGTGCCAGCAGTTGGGATAGCGGAGCTACCACCTACAATGAGCAGTTCTTC. V gene TRBV27 combines with J gene TRBJ2-1; D possibly corresponds to TRBD2 (6 bases). Per the germline V gene, CDR1 is MNHEY and CDR2 is SMNVEV (reference sequence). This CDR3 is built from 17 residues. Between the trimmed V and J ends, which lost 4 bases and 2 bases, there was a span of 18 bases.